This TCR beta chain was sequenced during a study of cytomegalovirus exposure and HLA in healthy donors. J gave up 13 bases and V 4 bases, and 7 bases lay outside the gene matches. CDR3 size: 12 residues. In germline, CDR1 is SGHTA, CDR2 FQGNSA. The primer mix had 60 Vbeta and 13 Jbeta primers. TCRdb's table, derived via immunoSEQ multiplex PCR, lists solely in-frame clones and lacks some. The sample has under 150,000 clones; over 65% are singletons. Overall study results and limits: Later analysis demonstrated an association between a missense DCLRE1C variant and TCR beta V- and J-gene trimming.

About this clone itself: The antigen remains undetermined.

Sequencing was carried out using PBMCs. This receptor was identified in a male donor in good health and CMV-seronegative. The V call is TRBV7-2, the J call TRBJ2-1, with 7 bases fitting TRBD1. CDR3 DNA sequence: TGTGCCAGCAGCTCCTCCCGACAGGGACAGTTCTTC. Its translation is CASSSSRQGQFF.